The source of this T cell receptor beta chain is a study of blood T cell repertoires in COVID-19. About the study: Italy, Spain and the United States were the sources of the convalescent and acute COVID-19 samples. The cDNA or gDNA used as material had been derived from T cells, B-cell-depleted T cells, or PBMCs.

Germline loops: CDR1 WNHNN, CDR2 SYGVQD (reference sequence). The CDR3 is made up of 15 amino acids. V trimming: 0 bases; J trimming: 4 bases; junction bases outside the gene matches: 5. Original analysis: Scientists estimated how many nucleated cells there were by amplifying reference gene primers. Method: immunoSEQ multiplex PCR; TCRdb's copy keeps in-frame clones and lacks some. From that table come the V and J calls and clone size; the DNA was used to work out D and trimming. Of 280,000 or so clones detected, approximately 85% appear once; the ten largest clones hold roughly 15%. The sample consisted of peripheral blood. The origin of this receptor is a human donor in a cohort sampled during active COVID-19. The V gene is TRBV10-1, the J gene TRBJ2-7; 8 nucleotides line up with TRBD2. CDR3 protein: CASSESAGGIYEQYF. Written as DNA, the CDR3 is TGCGCCAGCAGTGAGTCGGCGGGGGGAATTTACGAGCAGTACTTC.